These T cell receptor beta chains were read from a single sample in a study of T cell repertoires in cytomegalovirus infection. TCRdb fed the reads into MiXCR, producing one record per CDR3 protein. The data contain about 470,000 distinct CDR3 sequences, under 45% of them singletons. The antigens for these receptors are not known. The source was cultured PBMCs, collected from culture after CMV antigen stimulation. These receptor sequences come from a human donor in good health (CMV status not recorded). Some clones in this sample may be carry-over from other donors' samples. CDR3s include the opening cysteine and the closing phenylalanine or tryptophan. Each record gives: J gene, D gene, V gene, clone size, CDR3 DNA, CDR3 protein. A D gene is named only where the DNA matches it firmly. Size is stated for part of the rows, as once, few or many counts, or as a class when the clone is expanded.

J: TRBJ2-2; D: .; V: TRBV7-2; size: .; DNA: TGTGCCAGCAGCTTAGGGACTTCCACCGGGGAGCTGTTTTTT; CDR3: CASSLGTSTGELFF
J: TRBJ2-1; D: .; V: TRBV19; size: .; DNA: TGTGCCAGTAGTTCGGAGAATCGGTACAATGAGCAGTTCTTC; CDR3: CASSSENRYNEQFF
J: TRBJ2-5; D: .; V: TRBV5-5; size: .; DNA: TGTGCCAGCAGTATCGCCCCCAAAGAGACCCAGTACTTC; CDR3: CASSIAPKETQYF
J: TRBJ2-1; D: .; V: TRBV4-1; size: once; DNA: TGCGCCAGCAGCCAAGAATTCCTAGCGAGTTACAATGAGCAGTTCTTC; CDR3: CASSQEFLASYNEQFF
J: TRBJ1-1; D: .; V: TRBV6-1; size: .; DNA: TGTGCCAGCAGTGCGCCCCGGGGGGTCAACACTGAAGCTTTCTTT; CDR3: CASSAPRGVNTEAFF
J: TRBJ2-7; D: .; V: TRBV7-6; size: few; DNA: TGTGCCAGCAGCCCAGAGTCGGGGGACGAGCAGTACTTC; CDR3: CASSPESGDEQYF
J: TRBJ2-6; D: TRBD1; V: TRBV2; size: .; DNA: TGTGCCACCACACTGCGGGTCGGGACAGGGAGCTCTGGGGCCAACGTCCTGACTTTC; CDR3: CATTLRVGTGSSGANVLTF
J: TRBJ2-7; D: TRBD1; V: TRBV12-3/TRBV12-4; size: few; DNA: TGTGCCAGCAGTTGGACAGGTCCGGGCGAGCAGTACTTC; CDR3: CASSWTGPGEQYF
J: TRBJ1-4; D: .; V: TRBV4-1; size: few; DNA: TGCGCCAGCAGCCAGGCAGGGTTTTCTAATGAAAAACTGTTTTTT; CDR3: CASSQAGFSNEKLFF
J: TRBJ1-6; D: .; V: TRBV7-6; size: .; DNA: TGTGCCAGCAGCTTGGGGATAGGGGGAGAATCTTCACCCCTCCACTTT; CDR3: CASSLGIGGESSPLHF
J: TRBJ1-2; D: .; V: TRBV7-2; size: .; DNA: TGTGCCAGCAGCTTAGTTCCCCTGACGGGTGGCTACACCTTC; CDR3: CASSLVPLTGGYTF
J: TRBJ1-6; D: .; V: TRBV15; size: .; DNA: TGTGCCACCAGCAGAGATCGTCGGGGAAATTCACCCCTCCACTTT; CDR3: CATSRDRRGNSPLHF
J: TRBJ2-7; D: .; V: TRBV6-5; size: .; DNA: TGTGCCAGCAGTTACGTTTTCCAGGAGAGCTACGAGCAGTACTTC; CDR3: CASSYVFQESYEQYF
J: TRBJ1-1; D: .; V: TRBV12-3/TRBV12-4; size: many; DNA: TGTGCCAGCAGTTTCCAAGACAGCCTGAACACTGAAGCTTTCTTT; CDR3: CASSFQDSLNTEAFF
J: TRBJ2-5; D: .; V: TRBV7-2; size: many; DNA: TGTGCCAGCAGCTACAGGGTGGGGGAGACCCAGTACTTC; CDR3: CASSYRVGETQYF
J: TRBJ1-2; D: TRBD1; V: TRBV4-3; size: .; DNA: TGCGCCAGCAGCCAAGTCCAGGGGGTTGGCTACACCTTC; CDR3: CASSQVQGVGYTF
J: TRBJ2-1; D: TRBD2; V: TRBV12-3/TRBV12-4; size: .; DNA: TGTGCCAGCAGTTCATCTAGCGGGAGGGCCTGGTTCTTC; CDR3: CASSSSSGRAWFF
J: TRBJ2-1; D: .; V: TRBV28; size: .; DNA: TGTGCCAGCTCTACCGAATACCACGGGACGATTTTATTCTTC; CDR3: CASSTEYHGTILFF
J: TRBJ2-1; D: .; V: TRBV4-3; size: .; DNA: TGCGCCAGCAGCCTTGCCCCAGCGCTTTTAAATGAGCAGTTCTTC; CDR3: CASSLAPALLNEQFF
J: TRBJ2-7; D: .; V: TRBV7-2; size: few; DNA: TGTGCCAGCAGCTTAGTACCAGGGTCAGAGCAGTACTTC; CDR3: CASSLVPGSEQYF
J: TRBJ2-3; D: TRBD2; V: TRBV5-1; size: .; DNA: TGCGCCAGCAGCTTGGTCGCGGCTAGCGGGAGTACTTATGCAGATACGCAGTATTTT; CDR3: CASSLVAASGSTYADTQYF
J: TRBJ2-6; D: TRBD1; V: TRBV12-3/TRBV12-4; size: few; DNA: TGTGCCAGCACTCCAGGACAGGGGGTCGCTGGGGCCAACGTCCTGACTTTC; CDR3: CASTPGQGVAGANVLTF
J: TRBJ1-2; D: TRBD1; V: TRBV15; size: .; DNA: TGTGCCACCAGCACGCCGGGACAGGGATTTGGCTACACCTTC; CDR3: CATSTPGQGFGYTF
J: TRBJ2-7; D: TRBD2; V: TRBV7-2; size: few; DNA: TGTGCCAGCAGCGGGGTAGCGGGAGGGGTCCGTGCCGAGCAGTACTTC; CDR3: CASSGVAGGVRAEQYF